This entry lists 29 T cell receptor beta chains sequenced from one sample in a study of T cell clones after liver transplantation. Here immunoSEQ multiplex PCR was the method, and the copy in TCRdb shows in-frame clones only, minus some. The data hold some 120,000 clones, with about nine tenths observed a single time. Sequencing was performed on CD4+ T cells from blood, taken 12 months after liver transplant. These receptors all stem from a human patient who received a liver transplant. Some T cells may arise from the graft donor.

The J gene is TRBJ1-3, the V gene TRBV28, with a weak D call TRBD1 (5 bases). V lost 4 bases and J lost 2, with 15 bases in between. Germline CDR1 MDHEN, CDR2 SYDVKM. The CDR3 extends over 16 amino acids. CDR3 sequence reads: CASSSQRGKTGNTIYF. The DNA of the CDR3 is TGTGCCAGCAGTTCCCAGCGGGGGAAGACTGGAAACACCATATATTTT.

The sample holds one count of this clone. V usage is TRBV29-1 and J usage is TRBJ1-4; tentative D call: TRBD1 (5 bases). The V and J ends lost 1 base and 8 bases respectively, with 23 bases between them. CDR3 length equals 17 residues. Germline V gene data show CDR1 as SQVTM and CDR2 as ANQGSEA. DNA for the CDR3: TGCAGCGTTGAAGGGGCACCTTCCCACAACAAGGGGGAAAAACTGTTTTTT. Its translation is CSVEGAPSHNKGEKLFF.

This clone showed up just a few times. V and J are TRBV5-1 and TRBJ1-3; tentatively, D is TRBD1 (5 bases). Germline lookup yields CDR1 SGHRS and CDR2 YFSETQ. Trimming took off 0 bases at V and 2 bases at J, with 18 bases between the two ends. The CDR3 spans 18 residues. This CDR3 is CASSLDGRPLGPGNTIYF. CDR3 nucleotide sequence: TGCGCCAGCAGCTTGGATGGGCGGCCTTTGGGACCTGGAAACACCATATATTTT.

This clone was recorded once. This chain connects TRBV29-1 to TRBJ2-1; D gene ambiguous. The V gene's germline CDR1 is SQVTM and CDR2 ANQGSEA. Trimming took 7 bases from V and 7 from J, leaving 8 bases between them. This CDR3 region has 10 residues. CDR3 residues: CSAGRNEQFF. The CDR3 DNA reads TGCAGCGCTGGTAGGAATGAGCAGTTCTTC.

The chain is built from TRBV18 and TRBJ2-7; D ambiguous. The V and J ends lost 6 bases and 4 bases respectively, with 13 bases between them. This CDR3 region has 13 residues. Looked up from germline, CDR1 is KGHSH and CDR2 is LQKENI. CDR3 DNA sequence: TGTGCCAGCTCCCCATCTAGAGCTTACGAGCAGTACTTC. It translates to CASSPSRAYEQYF.

The chain employs TRBV6-1 and TRBJ2-7; perhaps D is TRBD1 or TRBD2 (5 bases each). With 5 bases removed from V and 7 bases from J, the gap between germline ends came to 18 bases. The CDR3 spans 14 residues. CDR1 and CDR2 from the germline V gene are MNHNS and SASEGT. CDR3 sequence reads: CASSPLAGTGEQYF. CDR3 DNA sequence: TGTGCCAGCAGTCCTCTAGCAGGGACGGGGGAGCAGTACTTC.

Turning to this clone: The sample contains more than one DNA sequence encoding this CDR3. V is TRBV7-8 and J is TRBJ1-2; a weak D match, TRBD1 (5 bases). The CDR3 spans 12 residues. Deletions cut 1 base from V and 6 bases from J, with 6 bases between. Per germline, CDR1 SGHVS and CDR2 FQNEAQ. The chain's CDR3 is CASSLVGDGYTF. The CDR3 DNA is TGTGCCAGCAGCTTAGTAGGGGATGGCTACACCTTC.

The rearrangement joins TRBV7-2 to TRBJ2-7, with a weak D call TRBD2 (5 bases). Germline values: CDR1 SGHTA, CDR2 FQGNSA. The CDR3 runs to 13 residues. The V and J ends lost 8 bases and 5 bases respectively, with 16 bases between them. CDR3 sequence: CASSRAPPDEQYF. CDR3 nucleotide sequence: TGTGCCAGCTCGAGGGCTCCACCTGACGAGCAGTACTTC.

This clone showed up just once. The chain employs TRBV11-2 and TRBJ2-1; TRBD2 agrees at 8 bases. Germline-derived CDR1 and CDR2 are SGHAT and FQNNGV. J was trimmed by 2 bases and V by 5 bases; bases with no gene match: 5. The CDR3 spans 15 residues. CDR3 sequence reads: CASSPTSGAYNEQFF. CDR3 sequence (DNA): TGTGCCAGCAGCCCCACTAGCGGTGCCTACAATGAGCAGTTCTTC.

V is TRBV6-5 and J is TRBJ2-2; D is tentatively TRBD1 or TRBD2 (5 bases each). The length of the CDR3 is 16 residues. Germline CDR1 is MNHEY and CDR2 is SVGAGI. With 3 bases removed from V and 5 bases from J, the gap between germline ends came to 16 bases. The CDR3 reads CASSYTGTSATGELFF. CDR3 DNA sequence: TGTGCCAGCAGTTATACCGGGACGTCTGCTACCGGGGAGCTGTTTTTT.

This chain uses TRBV7-9 with TRBJ1-4, with a possible D match to TRBD1 (5 bases). Trimming removed 2 bases from V and 5 bases from J, with 9 bases in between. The length of the CDR3 is 14 residues. CDR1 and CDR2 (germline): SEHNR, FQNEAQ (reference sequence). The CDR3 DNA sequence: TGTGCCAGCAGCTTAAGACAGACAAATGAAAAACTGTTTTTT. Protein: CASSLRQTNEKLFF.

This chain connects TRBV28 to TRBJ2-1, with 10 bases fitting TRBD2. CDR1 is MDHEN and CDR2 is SYDVKM in the germline V gene. Unmatched junction bases numbered 6, after V lost 4 bases and J lost 9 bases. The CDR3 runs to 14 residues. In DNA form, the CDR3 reads TGTGCCAGCAGTTCTAGCGGGAGTTCGAGTGAGCAGTTCTTC. Translated: CASSSSGSSSEQFF.

The chain employs TRBV7-8 and TRBJ1-4; TRBD1 matches at 7 bases. The germline V gene encodes CDR1 SGHVS and CDR2 FQNEAQ. This CDR3 has 17 amino acids. The ends lost 5 bases at V and 1 base at J; junction bases unmatched: 10. CDR3 coding DNA: TGTGCCAGCAGCCCCCAGGGACAGATGGTAACTAATGAAAAACTGTTTTTT. Translated, it gives CASSPQGQMVTNEKLFF. Full variable domain (remainder filled in from reference TRBV7-8 and TRBJ1-4): GAGVSQSPRYKVAKRGQDVALRCDPISGHVSLFWYQQALGQGPEFLTYFQNEAQLDKSGLPSDRFFAERPEGSVSTLKIQRTQQEDSAVYLCASSPQGQMVTNEKLFFGSGTQLSVL.

The V and J genes are TRBV6-5 and TRBJ1-2; 8 nucleotides agree with TRBD1. V was pared by 11 bases and J by 4 bases, with 3 bases of the junction left unmatched. Germline-derived CDR1 and CDR2 are MNHEY and SVGAGI. The CDR3 consists of 11 residues. The CDR3 DNA sequence: TGTGCCGTACAGGGGGTCTATGGCTACACCTTC. Encoded protein: CAVQGVYGYTF.

The chain is built from TRBV5-5 and TRBJ2-5; either TRBD1 or TRBD2 may supply D (5 bases each). V was pared by 4 bases and J by 7 bases, with 17 bases between. Germline CDR1 and CDR2: SGHKS and YYEKEE (reference sequence). This CDR3 comprises 14 residues. CDR3 DNA: TGTGCCAGCAGCATCTCCGGGACCACCGGGACCCAGTACTTC. Its translation is CASSISGTTGTQYF.

The genes are TRBV28 and TRBJ1-1; 7 nucleotides match TRBD1. CDR1 MDHEN and CDR2 SYDVKM come from the germline V gene. The CDR3 covers 14 residues. With 2 bases clipped from V and 0 bases from J, the junction kept 0 bases outside the gene matches. This chain's CDR3 is CASSLDRVNTEAFF. The CDR3 nucleotides are TGTGCCAGCAGTTTAGACAGGGTGAACACTGAAGCTTTCTTT.

The chain uses TRBV5-1 and TRBJ2-7; 8 nucleotides line up with TRBD2. This CDR3 is built from 14 residues. Germline trimming cut 4 bases from V and 3 bases from J; bases unmatched to any gene: 6. Germline CDR1 is SGHRS and CDR2 is YFSETQ. The CDR3 is CASSDGTSGYEQYF. CDR3 nucleotide sequence: TGCGCCAGCAGCGACGGCACTAGCGGCTACGAGCAGTACTTC.

Worth noting for this clone: Germline is not matched at one junction end, which may reflect a read error. The chain links TRBV13 to TRBJ1-4; TRBD1 agrees at 8 bases. CDR3 length equals 15 residues. CDR1 and CDR2 from the germline V gene are PRHDT and FYEKMQ (reference sequence). The CDR3 here is CASSLGTGRGEKLFF. Written as DNA, the CDR3 is TGTGCCAGCAGCCTAGGGACAGGCCGAGGGGAAAAACTGTTTTTT.

This rearrangement joins TRBV19 to TRBJ1-2, with 9 bases that match TRBD1. J lost 2 bases, V lost 5 bases, and 3 bases had no gene match. The CDR3 length is 14 residues. The germline V gene encodes CDR1 LNHDA and CDR2 SQIVND (reference sequence). CDR3 coding DNA: TGTGCCAGTAGTTCCGGGACAGGGAACTATGGCTACACCTTC. It is translated as CASSSGTGNYGYTF.

V gene TRBV21-1 combines with J gene TRBJ2-1; no DNA check was done on the table's D call, TRBD2. TRBV21-1 is tagged as a pseudogene. The CDR3 runs 15 residues. As DNA, the CDR3 is TGTGCCAGCAGCAAAGAGGCGCGGGTAACCCATGAGCAGTTCTTC. It specifies CASSKEARVTHEQFF.

The rearrangement joins TRBV6-5 to TRBJ1-1; D gene ambiguous. CDR1 MNHEY and CDR2 SVGAGI come from the germline V gene. The length of the CDR3 is 15 residues. The V end was cut by 1 base, the J end by 4 bases, with 13 bases between. The CDR3 loop is CASSYFSTRVTEAFF. DNA of the CDR3: TGTGCCAGCAGTTACTTTAGCACTCGAGTCACTGAAGCTTTCTTT.

This clone showed up just once. DNA of the CDR3: TGTGCCAGCTCACCCAACCGGGCCGGAGGGGGTGAGACCCAGTACTTC. Its protein is CASSPNRAGGGETQYF. This chain joins TRBV18 and TRBJ2-5, with D tentatively TRBD1 or TRBD2 (6 bases each). This CDR3 is built from 16 residues. V lost 3 bases and J lost 5, with 19 bases in between. Germline CDR1 KGHSH, CDR2 LQKENI.

The V and J genes are TRBV7-2 and TRBJ2-5; 15 bases are shared with TRBD2. Germline values: CDR1 SGHTA, CDR2 FQGNSA. The CDR3 runs 16 residues. V was pared by 5 bases and J by 5 bases, with 6 bases of the junction left unmatched. CDR3 loop: CASSPGTSGRSETQYF. DNA of the CDR3: TGTGCCAGCAGCCCGGGGACTAGCGGGAGGAGTGAGACCCAGTACTTC.

The rearrangement joins TRBV18 to TRBJ2-5, with D possibly TRBD1 on 5 matching bases. Trimming removed 2 bases at V and 5 bases at J, with 9 bases between. The CDR3 extends over 13 amino acids. Per germline, CDR1 KGHSH and CDR2 LQKENI. The CDR3 spells CASSPSWGETQYF. As DNA, the CDR3 is TGTGCCAGCTCACCATCATGGGGCGAGACCCAGTACTTC. Looking up the rest from reference TRBV18 and TRBJ2-5 gives the full variable domain: NAGVMQNPRHLVRRRGQEARLRCSPMKGHSHVYWYRQLPEEGLKFMVYLQKENIIDESGMPKERFSAEFPKEGPSILRIQQVVRGDSAAYFCASSPSWGETQYFGPGTRLLVL.

The V call is TRBV4-3, the J call TRBJ2-3; the D gene is possibly TRBD2 (6 bases). CDR3 length equals 15 residues. CDR1 and CDR2 from the germline V gene are LGHNA and YSLEER. Trimming took off 4 bases at V and 3 bases at J, with 14 bases between the two ends. The CDR3 nucleotides are TGCGCCAGCAGCCCTACTGGGAGCGGGACAGATACGCAGTATTTT. Translating it yields CASSPTGSGTDTQYF.

This clone showed up just once. This chain's CDR3 is CASSLGIGGRALNEQFF. The CDR3 DNA is TGTGCCAGCAGCTTAGGGATAGGGGGGAGGGCCCTCAATGAGCAGTTCTTC. V gene TRBV11-2 combines with J gene TRBJ2-1; D is possibly TRBD2 (7 bases). The V gene lost 1 base and the J gene lost 6 bases, with 19 bases spanning the gap. The germline V gene has CDR1 SGHAT and CDR2 FQNNGV. CDR3 size: 17 residues.

The chain employs TRBV6-1 and TRBJ1-1; 8 positions match TRBD1. V lost 3 bases, J lost 5 bases, and 8 bases stayed unmatched. Per germline, CDR1 MNHNS and CDR2 SASEGT. The CDR3 length is 15 residues. This chain's CDR3 is CASSDLGQARTEAFF. The CDR3 nucleotides read TGTGCCAGCAGTGACCTGGGACAGGCGAGAACTGAAGCTTTCTTT.

The chain couples TRBV4-3 to TRBJ1-2, with a tentative D call TRBD1 (6 bases). The ends were cut back, 1 base at V and 0 bases at J, with 15 bases in the middle. CDR3 length equals 17 residues. In germline, CDR1 is LGHNA, CDR2 YSLEER. In DNA form, the CDR3 reads TGCGCCAGCAGCCAAGGATTGGTAGGGGGTTCTAACTATGGCTACACCTTC. It yields the protein CASSQGLVGGSNYGYTF.

The chain is built from TRBV5-4 and TRBJ2-5, with 8 bases that match TRBD2. The CDR3 runs to 16 residues. From germline, CDR1 is SGHNT and CDR2 YYREEE (reference sequence). Unmatched junction bases numbered 6, after V lost 0 bases and J lost 2 bases. The CDR3 DNA reads as TGTGCCAGCAGCTTGGCTCCGACTAGCGAGCAAGAGACCCAGTACTTC. It codes for CASSLAPTSEQETQYF.